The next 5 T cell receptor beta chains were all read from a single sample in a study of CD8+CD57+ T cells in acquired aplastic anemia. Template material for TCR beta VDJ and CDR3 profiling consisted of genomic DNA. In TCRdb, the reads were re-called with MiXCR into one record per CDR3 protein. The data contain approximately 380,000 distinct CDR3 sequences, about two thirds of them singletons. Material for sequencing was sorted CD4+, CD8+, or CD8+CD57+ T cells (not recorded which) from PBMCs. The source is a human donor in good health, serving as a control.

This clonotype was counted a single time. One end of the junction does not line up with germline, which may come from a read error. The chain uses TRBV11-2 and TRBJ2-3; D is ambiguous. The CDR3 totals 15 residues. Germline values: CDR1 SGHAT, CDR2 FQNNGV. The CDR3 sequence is CASRAYGVGTDTQYF. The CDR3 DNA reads TGCGCCAGCCGAGCATATGGGGTTGGCACAGATACGCAGTATTTT.

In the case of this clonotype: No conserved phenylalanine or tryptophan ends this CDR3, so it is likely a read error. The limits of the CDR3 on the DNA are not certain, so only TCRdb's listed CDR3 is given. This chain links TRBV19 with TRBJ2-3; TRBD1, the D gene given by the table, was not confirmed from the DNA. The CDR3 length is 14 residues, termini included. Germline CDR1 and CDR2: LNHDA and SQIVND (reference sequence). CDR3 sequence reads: CASSTRDTASTNKS.

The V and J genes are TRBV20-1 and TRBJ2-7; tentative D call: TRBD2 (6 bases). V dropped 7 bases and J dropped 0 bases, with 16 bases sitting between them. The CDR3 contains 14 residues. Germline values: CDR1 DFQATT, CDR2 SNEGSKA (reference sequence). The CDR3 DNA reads TGCAGTGGTATTACGGGGGAGGTCTCCTACGAGCAGTACTTC. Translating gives CSGITGEVSYEQYF.

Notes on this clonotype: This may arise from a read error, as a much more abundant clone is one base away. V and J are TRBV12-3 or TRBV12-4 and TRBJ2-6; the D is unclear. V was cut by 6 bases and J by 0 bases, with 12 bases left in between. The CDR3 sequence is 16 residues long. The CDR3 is CASSQRMTSGANVLTF. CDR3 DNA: TGTGCCAGCAGCCAACGGATGACCTCTGGGGCCAACGTCCTGACTTTC.

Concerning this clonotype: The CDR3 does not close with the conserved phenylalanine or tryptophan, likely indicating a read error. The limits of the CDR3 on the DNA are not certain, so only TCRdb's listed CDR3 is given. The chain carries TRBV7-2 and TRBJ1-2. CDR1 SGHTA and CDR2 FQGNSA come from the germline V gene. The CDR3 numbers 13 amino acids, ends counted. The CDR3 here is CASSLDYRVETQY.